Listed below are T cell receptor beta chains from one sample, sequenced in a study of CD8 T cells in Susac syndrome. In TCRdb, the immunoSEQ multiplex PCR reads were re-called with MiXCR into one record per CDR3 protein. The table lists some 300,000 distinct CDR3 sequences, about 88% of them singletons. The sequenced sample consisted of CD8+ T cells from PBMCs. The origin of the receptors is a human donor with multiple sclerosis. Each CDR3 is given with its conserved first and last residue. Each record gives: D gene, J gene, clone size, CDR3 length, V gene, CDR3 protein, CDR3 DNA. D genes are given only for firm matches. Some rows have no size entry. The others give once, few or many, or a class for an expanded clone.

>NA|TRBJ2-1|NA|14|TRBV4-2
CASSQDGDEREQFF
TGTGCCAGCAGCCAAGATGGGGACGAAAGAGAGCAGTTCTTC
>NA|TRBJ2-7|NA|14|TRBV6-5
CASSYSFRVYEQYF
TGTGCCAGCAGTTACTCTTTCAGGGTGTACGAGCAGTACTTC
>TRBD1|TRBJ2-3|NA|16|TRBV29-1
CSAVLGQAHGTDTQYF
TGCAGCGCAGTCCTGGGACAGGCGCATGGCACAGATACGCAGTATTTT
>NA|TRBJ2-6|once|19|TRBV7-3
CASSPLGGTAFSGANVLTF
TGTGCCAGCAGCCCCCTAGGAGGGACAGCCTTCTCTGGGGCCAACGTCCTGACTTTC
>TRBD1|TRBJ2-1|NA|15|TRBV7-3
CASSARQGANNEQFF
TGTGCCAGCAGCGCGCGACAGGGGGCTAACAATGAGCAGTTCTTC
>NA|TRBJ2-1|NA|16|TRBV6-2/TRBV6-3
CASSPIQADPYNEQFF
TGTGCCAGCAGTCCCATCCAAGCGGACCCCTACAATGAGCAGTTCTTC
>NA|TRBJ1-4|few|13|TRBV24-1
CATSATEFEKLFF
TGTGCCACCAGTGCTACGGAATTCGAAAAACTGTTTTTT
>NA|TRBJ2-7|NA|16|TRBV7-2
CASSLALIVEGYEQYF
TGTGCCAGCAGCTTAGCGTTAATCGTAGAGGGCTACGAGCAGTACTTC
>NA|TRBJ1-6|NA|15|TRBV11-2
CASSFPIWGDSPLHF
TGTGCCAGCAGCTTCCCCATTTGGGGTGATTCACCCCTCCACTTT
>NA|TRBJ2-1|NA|14|TRBV11-1
CASSLVSGDLSQFF
TGTGCCAGCAGCTTAGTATCAGGGGATCTCTCCCAGTTCTTC
>TRBD1|TRBJ1-5|once|15|TRBV24-1
CATSDPQGKGQPQHF
TGTGCCACCAGTGACCCACAGGGGAAGGGTCAGCCCCAGCATTTT
>TRBD1|TRBJ2-7|NA|15|TRBV9
CASSVGTGTPYEQYF
TGTGCCAGCAGCGTAGGGACAGGCACTCCCTACGAGCAGTACTTC
>TRBD1|TRBJ1-1|NA|14|TRBV4-1
CASSQQGGQVTAFF
TGCGCCAGCAGCCAACAGGGAGGACAGGTAACGGCTTTCTTT
>NA|TRBJ2-1|NA|15|TRBV19
CASSIGAGLYNEQFF
TGTGCCAGTAGTATCGGTGCGGGCCTCTACAATGAGCAGTTCTTC
>NA|TRBJ2-2|NA|15|TRBV28
CASSPGTANTGELFF
TGTGCCAGCAGCCCCGGGACGGCGAACACCGGGGAGCTGTTTTTT
>NA|TRBJ2-7|NA|16|TRBV14
CASSQATGWTSYEQYF
TGTGCCAGCAGCCAAGCTACAGGGTGGACCTCCTACGAGCAGTACTTC
>NA|TRBJ2-5|NA|12|TRBV29-1
CSARQPQETQYF
TGCAGCGCTCGACAGCCCCAAGAGACCCAGTACTTC
>NA|TRBJ1-1|NA|14|TRBV25-1
CASSWTDLNTEAFF
TGTGCCAGCAGCTGGACAGACCTGAACACTGAAGCTTTCTTT
>NA|TRBJ2-7|NA|17|TRBV27
CASSFSDSDGGFYEQYF
TGTGCCAGCAGTTTTTCCGATTCAGACGGGGGATTCTACGAGCAGTACTTC
>TRBD1|TRBJ2-2|NA|17|TRBV7-3
CASSPSPGTVNTGELFF
TGTGCCAGCAGCCCGTCCCCCGGGACAGTGAACACCGGGGAGCTGTTTTTT
>NA|TRBJ2-5|NA|15|TRBV5-8
CASSLACCGQETQYF
TGTGCCAGCAGCTTGGCCTGTTGTGGTCAAGAGACCCAGTACTTC
>NA|TRBJ2-5|once|15|TRBV7-2
CASSSLGGAGETQYF
TGTGCCAGCAGCTCCCTGGGGGGGGCGGGGGAGACCCAGTACTTC
>NA|TRBJ1-1|NA|13|TRBV5-1
CASSSLLGSEAFF
TGCGCCAGCAGCTCGTTGCTTGGCTCTGAAGCTTTCTTT
>NA|TRBJ1-2|NA|13|TRBV5-6
CASSLEGTDGYTF
TGTGCCAGCAGCTTGGAGGGCACGGATGGCTACACCTTC
>NA|TRBJ2-1|NA|12|TRBV4-3
CASSQDLHEQFF
TGCGCCAGCAGCCAAGATCTCCATGAGCAGTTCTTC
>NA|TRBJ1-5|NA|13|TRBV20-1
CSARDGGGKPQHF
TGCAGTGCTAGAGATGGGGGGGGGAAGCCCCAGCATTTT
>NA|TRBJ2-3|NA|15|TRBV5-5
CASSQTPGPTDTQYF
TGTGCCAGCAGCCAGACCCCGGGGCCCACAGATACGCAGTATTTT
>NA|TRBJ2-7|once|16|TRBV6-5
CASSYSMAVLSYEQYF
TGTGCCAGCAGTTACTCGATGGCGGTACTCTCCTACGAGCAGTACTTC
>NA|TRBJ1-1|NA|15|TRBV7-2
CASSLVTQLNTEAFF
TGTGCCAGCAGCTTAGTTACGCAGTTAAACACTGAAGCTTTCTTT
>TRBD2|TRBJ2-7|NA|15|TRBV13
CASSSLAGGLYEQYF
TGTGCCAGCAGCTCGCTAGCGGGGGGACTTTACGAGCAGTACTTC
>TRBD1|TRBJ2-2|once|14|TRBV20-1
CSAGDRVTTGELFF
TGCAGTGCGGGAGACAGGGTTACCACCGGGGAGCTGTTTTTT
>TRBD1|TRBJ2-2|NA|16|TRBV9
CASSPAGTGGTGELFF
TGTGCCAGCAGCCCTGCCGGGACAGGGGGGACCGGGGAGCTGTTTTTT